The following is a TCR beta chain sequence with its context. Repertoires were generated with immunoSEQ multiplex PCR, while TCRdb's copy carries only in-frame clones and drops some. The repertoire consists of under 200,000 clones, with 70% to 85% occurring once and the leading ten covering 4% to 6.5%. This sample is part of a study of blood T cell repertoires in COVID-19. Germline V lookup: CDR1 SGHAT, CDR2 FQNNGV. Trimming took off 7 bases at V and 5 bases at J, with 11 bases between the two ends. This CDR3 has 12 residues. Those enrolled, adults aged roughly 18 to 89 years, came from about two dozen US areas.

The source is an older woman with acute COVID-19. J is TRBJ2-5 and V is TRBV11-2; D remains ambiguous. The sample comprised PBMCs or T cells enriched from blood (not recorded which). The CDR3 coding sequence is TGTGCCAGCACCACCACCCGGGAGACCCAGTACTTC. Translating it yields CASTTTRETQYF.